Each of the 17 T cell receptor beta chains below was sequenced from the same sample in a study of OX40 agonist ivuxolimab in advanced cancers. Using immunoSEQ multiplex PCR, the repertoire was profiled, and TCRdb retains in-frame clones only, with some absent. The table lists more than 60,000 clones, around 80% of them singletons, with about 5% in the top ten. Source: CD4+ or CD8+ T cells sorted from blood, taken in a trial of the OX40 agonist ivuxolimab. The receptor set was obtained from an adult with an advanced solid tumor such as melanoma, head and neck, liver or kidney cancer.

The V call is TRBV5-8, the J call TRBJ1-2; D call uncertain. CDR3 length: 14 amino acids. Per the germline V gene, CDR1 is SGHTS and CDR2 is YDEGEE. V shed 0 bases and J shed 4 bases, with 10 bases lying between them. CDR3 bases: TGTGCCAGCAGCTTGGCCTTGGCTTTCTATGGCTACACCTTC. Translation: CASSLALAFYGYTF.

V gene TRBV5-8 combines with J gene TRBJ1-1; 9 bases fit TRBD1. Germline CDR1 SGHTS, CDR2 YDEGEE. With V trimmed by 3 bases and J by 5 bases, 8 bases remained unmatched. This CDR3 spans 15 amino acids. CDR3 coding DNA: TGTGCCAGCAGCTATCCGGGACAGGGTAGGACTGAAGCTTTCTTT. Residues: CASSYPGQGRTEAFF. Combining the CDR3 with reference TRBV5-8 and TRBJ1-1 gives the whole variable domain EAGVTQSPTHLIKTRGQQATLRCSPISGHTSVYWYQQALGLGLQFLLWYDEGEERNRGNFPPRFSGRQFPNYSSELNVNALELEDSALYLCASSYPGQGRTEAFFGQGTRLTVV.

Remarks on this clone: Other DNA sequences of this sample code for an identical CDR3. The rearrangement joins TRBV29-1 to TRBJ1-2, with 9 bases identical to TRBD1. V lost 1 base and J lost 8; bases outside the gene matches: 2. There are 12 residues in the CDR3. Germline-derived CDR1 and CDR2 are SQVTM and ANQGSEA. Here the CDR3 reads CSVEGTGDGYTF. CDR3 DNA: TGCAGCGTTGAAGGGACAGGGGACGGCTACACCTTC.

This clone was seen only once. This rearrangement joins TRBV6-5 to TRBJ1-5, with TRBD1 matching 8 bases. The CDR3 is 14 amino acids. Trimming cost V 7 bases and J 1 base; bases outside gene matches: 3. Germline CDR1 is MNHEY and CDR2 is SVGAGI. The CDR3 loop is CASTPGGSNQPQHF. Here the CDR3 DNA reads TGTGCCAGCACCCCAGGGGGCAGCAATCAGCCCCAGCATTTT.

This chain uses TRBV7-5 with TRBJ1-2; TRBD1 reflects the table's D call only, with no check against the DNA. TRBV7-5 is flagged as a pseudogene. The CDR3 has 14 residues. The DNA for the CDR3 is TGTGCCAGAATCAATAAAAGACCGACATATGGCTACACCTTC. Its protein is CARINKRPTYGYTF.

This chain connects TRBV9 to TRBJ2-1; 7 bases are a match to TRBD2. V gave up 1 base and J gave up 1 base; unmatched junction bases: 20. The CDR3 is made up of 21 amino acids. The germline CDR1 and CDR2 sequences are SGDLS and YYNGEE. CDR3 amino acids: CASSVNIGRNEGGPSYNEQFF. CDR3 sequence (DNA): TGTGCCAGCAGCGTAAATATAGGGAGGAACGAGGGAGGGCCTTCCTACAATGAGCAGTTCTTC.

This clone was counted only a few times. V and J are TRBV4-2 and TRBJ2-1, with 7 bases lining up with TRBD2. V lost 0 bases to trimming and J lost 6 bases; unmatched junction nucleotides: 11. Per the germline V gene, CDR1 is LGHNA and CDR2 is YNFKEQ. This CDR3 has 17 amino acids. CDR3 in amino acids: CASSQEAGRAWGNEQFF. The CDR3 DNA follows: TGTGCCAGCAGCCAAGAGGCAGGGAGGGCGTGGGGCAATGAGCAGTTCTTC.

The rearrangement uses TRBV6-1 and TRBJ1-2; the match to TRBD1 covers 7 bases. The V segment lost 6 bases and the J segment 4 bases; nucleotides outside the gene matches: 5. This CDR3 region has 13 residues. Germline V gives CDR1 MNHNS, CDR2 SASEGT. CDR3 coding DNA: TGTGCCAGCAGGTTGACAGGGACCTATGGCTACACCTTC. Amino acid sequence: CASRLTGTYGYTF.

J is TRBJ1-6 and V is TRBV11-2; 7 bases match TRBD1. J gave up 10 bases and V 5 bases, and 11 bases lay outside the gene matches. This CDR3 has 15 amino acids. CDR1 is SGHAT, CDR2 FQNNGV, per germline. CDR3 nucleotide sequence: TGTGCCAGCAGCACATTACAGGGGCTTGGGTCACCCCTCCACTTT. Translated, it gives CASSTLQGLGSPLHF.

The chain is built from TRBV10-3 and TRBJ2-5, with TRBD1 matching over 8 bases. Germline V CDR1 and CDR2: ENHRY, SYGVKD. Losses at the gene ends were 6 bases for V and 1 base for J; bases not matched to a gene: 1. There are 13 residues in the CDR3. CDR3 sequence (DNA): TGTGCCATCAGCGACAGGGGCCAAGAGACCCAGTACTTC. It translates to CAISDRGQETQYF.

The V gene is TRBV7-2, the J gene TRBJ2-3; the D is unclear. The V gene lost 3 bases and the J gene lost 4 bases, with 11 bases spanning the gap. This CDR3 comprises 14 residues. Germline V gene sequence: CDR1 SGHTA, CDR2 FQGNSA. CDR3 DNA: TGTGCCAGCAGCTTCGCTCACGGGTCAGATACGCAGTATTTT. This encodes CASSFAHGSDTQYF.

The chain carries TRBV5-4 and TRBJ2-7; TRBD1 matches 8 bases. V lost 0 bases to trimming and J lost 6 bases; unmatched junction nucleotides: 5. Germline CDR1 is SGHNT and CDR2 is YYREEE (reference sequence). The CDR3 contains 14 residues. The CDR3 DNA reads as TGTGCCAGCAGCTTGGGGCAGGGGGCGTTCGAGCAGTACTTC. As protein: CASSLGQGAFEQYF. The full variable domain, with the rest looked up from reference TRBV5-4 and TRBJ2-7, is ETGVTQSPTHLIKTRGQQVTLRCSSQSGHNTVSWYQQALGQGPQFIFQYYREEENGRGNFPPRFSGLQFPNYSSELNVNALELDDSALYLCASSLGQGAFEQYFGPGTRLTVT.

A few counts support this clone. V usage is TRBV5-6 and J usage is TRBJ2-4; D gene unclear. Germline loops: CDR1 SGHDT, CDR2 YYEEEE. V shed 1 base and J shed 8 bases, with 4 bases lying between them. The CDR3 spans 11 residues. CDR3 region: CASSLFDIQYF. CDR3 in DNA: TGTGCCAGCAGCTTGTTTGACATTCAGTACTTC.

The J gene is TRBJ1-6, the V gene TRBV5-1, with unresolved D. V was cut by 2 bases and J by 0 bases, with 9 bases left in between. Germline loops: CDR1 SGHRS, CDR2 YFSETQ. CDR3 length: 16 amino acids. The CDR3 nucleotides read TGCGCCAGCAGCTTTTCGGGGTACTCCTATAATTCACCCCTCCACTTT. The encoded protein is CASSFSGYSYNSPLHF.

The chain joins TRBV6-6 to TRBJ1-2; no clear D. Trimming stripped 10 bases from V and 3 bases from J, with 12 bases between. The CDR3 contains 12 residues. CDR1 MNHNY and CDR2 SVGAGI come from the germline V gene (reference sequence). CDR3 sequence reads: CATALGDYGYTF. The CDR3 coding sequence is TGTGCCACTGCCCTGGGTGACTATGGCTACACCTTC.

This chain joins TRBV29-1 and TRBJ1-3, with no clear D. The CDR3 is made up of 14 amino acids. Trimming took 5 bases from V and 0 from J, leaving 11 bases between them. CDR1 is SQVTM, CDR2 ANQGSEA, per germline. The CDR3 sequence is CSVPDTYSGNTIYF. The CDR3 bases are TGCAGCGTTCCCGACACATACTCTGGAAACACCATATATTTT.

The table lists this clone with a few counts. This chain joins TRBV5-1 and TRBJ2-1, with D maybe TRBD1 (6 bases). V lost 4 bases and J 2 bases, leaving 16 bases between the germline ends. The CDR3 is 16 amino acids. Germline V gene sequence: CDR1 SGHRS, CDR2 YFSETQ. This CDR3 reads CASSHLRDNPYNEQFF. As DNA, the CDR3 is TGCGCCAGCAGCCATCTCCGGGACAATCCCTACAATGAGCAGTTCTTC.